The 32 T cell receptor beta chains reported below all come from one sample, sequenced in a study of CD8+ T cells in alopecia areata. RNA extraction was followed by reverse transcription into cDNA, which acted as the sequencing template. Produced via immunoSEQ multiplex PCR; TCRdb's table is partial and in-frame only. The top ten clones hold over 12% of a sample with 150,000 or so clones, about 90% of them seen once. Here the sequenced sample was CD8+ T cells sorted from blood, taken at week 0. Receptors originate from a human donor with alopecia areata.

The count of this clone is one. CDR3 region: CASSHSGGGTDTQYF. The DNA of the CDR3 is TGTGCCAGCAGCCATTCGGGGGGTGGCACAGATACGCAGTATTTT. J is TRBJ2-3 and V is TRBV5-4, with 7 bases aligning to TRBD2. The J segment lost 1 base and the V segment lost 4 bases, leaving 6 bases of the junction unmatched. Germline CDR1 is SGHNT and CDR2 is YYREEE (reference sequence). The CDR3 length is 15 residues.

This chain joins TRBV19 and TRBJ2-1; 9 nucleotides match TRBD1. The V segment lost 6 bases and the J segment 6 bases; nucleotides outside the gene matches: 9. The CDR3 has 15 amino acids. Germline V lookup: CDR1 LNHDA, CDR2 SQIVND (reference sequence). The CDR3 DNA sequence: TGTGCCAGTAGCCTGGCCGGGACAGGGTTCAATGAGCAGTTCTTC. Translation: CASSLAGTGFNEQFF.

The chain combines TRBV4-1 with TRBJ1-2; TRBD1 agrees at 8 bases. This CDR3 region has 14 residues. V was pared by 4 bases and J by 3 bases, with 4 bases of the junction left unmatched. Germline CDR1 and CDR2: MGHRA and YSYEKL. The CDR3, as DNA: TGCGCCAGCAGCCTCCCACAGGGGGACTATGGCTACACCTTC. The encoded protein is CASSLPQGDYGYTF.

This chain uses TRBV19 with TRBJ2-7, with TRBD2 as a possible D gene (6 bases). V dropped 5 bases and J dropped 3 bases, with 14 bases sitting between them. Germline values: CDR1 LNHDA, CDR2 SQIVND (reference sequence). The CDR3 runs to 14 residues. The CDR3 sequence: CASSLSGRIYEQYF. The CDR3 region has the DNA TGTGCCAGTAGTCTGAGTGGGAGGATCTACGAGCAGTACTTC.

The V call is TRBV10-1, the J call TRBJ2-7; no clear D gene. The germline V gene encodes CDR1 WNHNN and CDR2 SYGVQD (reference sequence). V lost 6 bases and J lost 3, with 12 bases in between. This CDR3 region has 13 residues. CDR3 in amino acids: CASSSAAGYEQYF. The CDR3 bases are TGCGCCAGCAGCAGCGCCGCTGGCTACGAGCAGTACTTC.

The chain carries TRBV4-1 and TRBJ2-1; D gene unclear. The CDR3 totals 15 residues. Between the trimmed V and J ends, which lost 0 bases and 6 bases, there was a span of 12 bases. Germline V gene data show CDR1 as MGHRA and CDR2 as YSYEKL. The CDR3 bases are TGCGCCAGCAGCCAAGATCGGAGAAGCATCAATGAGCAGTTCTTC. Encoded protein: CASSQDRRSINEQFF.

This clone has only one observation. The V gene is TRBV9, the J gene TRBJ2-2; D is unresolved. Trimming cost V 4 bases and J 6 bases, with 7 bases left between them. Germline-derived CDR1 and CDR2 are SGDLS and YYNGEE. The CDR3 is 12 amino acids. The DNA for the CDR3 is TGTGCCAGCAGCCCCCGCTCCGGGGAGCTGTTTTTT. Protein product: CASSPRSGELFF.

The CDR3 loop reads CASSVETGGQTDTQYF. CDR3 sequence (DNA): TGTGCCAGCAGCGTAGAGACGGGGGGCCAGACAGATACGCAGTATTTT. The chain couples TRBV9 to TRBJ2-3; TRBD2 might be the D (7 bases). This CDR3 is built from 16 residues. V gave up 0 bases and J gave up 3 bases, with 14 bases separating them. Germline V CDR1 and CDR2: SGDLS, YYNGEE.

The rearrangement uses TRBV27 and TRBJ2-3, with 11 bases identical to TRBD2. The CDR3 has 17 amino acids. CDR1 is MNHEY, CDR2 SMNVEV, per germline (reference sequence). Trimming cost V 5 bases and J 0 bases; bases outside gene matches: 7. In nucleotides, the CDR3 is TGTGCCAGCAGTCTTGGGACTAGCGGCCCTAGCACAGATACGCAGTATTTT. Its translation: CASSLGTSGPSTDTQYF.

J is TRBJ2-7 and V is TRBV5-1, with D unclear. The CDR3 covers 16 residues. V lost 1 base to trimming and J lost 2 bases, with 16 bases between them. CDR1 and CDR2 from the germline V gene are SGHRS and YFSETQ. The CDR3 loop is CASSLYTPATPYEQYF. The CDR3 nucleotides read TGCGCCAGCAGCTTGTACACCCCAGCCACACCCTACGAGCAGTACTTC.

The chain is built from TRBV20-1 and TRBJ1-2, with D unclear. Germline CDR1 is DFQATT and CDR2 is SNEGSKA (reference sequence). Trimming removed 1 base at V and 7 bases at J, with 7 bases between. The CDR3 contains 11 residues. CDR3 DNA: TGCAGTGCTAGAGCCACGGGTGGCTACACCTTC. Its protein product is CSARATGGYTF.

The V and J genes are TRBV29-1 and TRBJ1-2; no definite D call. The CDR3 extends over 14 amino acids. Looked up from germline, CDR1 is SQVTM and CDR2 is ANQGSEA. Trimming took 0 bases from V and 3 from J, leaving 11 bases between them. DNA for the CDR3: TGCAGCGTTGAAGATTCTAGGCCAGACTATGGCTACACCTTC. Protein product: CSVEDSRPDYGYTF.

Comments on this clone: The junction shows a germline mismatch at one end, possibly a read error. The V call is TRBV7-6, the J call TRBJ2-3; D perhaps matches TRBD2 (5 bases). CDR1 SGHVS and CDR2 FNYEAQ come from the germline V gene. The CDR3 covers 13 residues. Here the CDR3 DNA reads TGTGCCAGCAGCCCCGCTAGCAGAGATACGCAGTATTTT. This encodes CASSPASRDTQYF.

The chain is built from TRBV7-9 and TRBJ2-7, with 7 nucleotides matching TRBD2. Germline CDR1 reads SEHNR; CDR2 reads FQNEAQ (reference sequence). V dropped 7 bases and J dropped 7; count of bases not matched to a gene: 16. There are 15 residues in the CDR3. The CDR3 sequence: CASIPSGGGTVEQYF. The CDR3 DNA reads TGTGCCAGCATCCCATCCGGGGGAGGGACCGTGGAGCAGTACTTC.

The chain links TRBV6-5 to TRBJ2-5, with 9 bases aligning to TRBD1. This CDR3 region has 16 residues. The V gene end was trimmed by 0 bases and the J gene end by 5 bases; junction bases not matched to a gene: 7. CDR1 and CDR2 (germline): MNHEY, SVGAGI. CDR3 sequence: CASSYSDRGVWETQYF. DNA of the CDR3: TGTGCCAGCAGTTACTCGGACAGGGGCGTCTGGGAGACCCAGTACTTC.

The V and J genes are TRBV27 and TRBJ1-5; weak D call: TRBD1 (5 bases). Germline V lookup: CDR1 MNHEY, CDR2 SMNVEV (reference sequence). This CDR3 has 12 amino acids. The V and J ends lost 5 bases and 6 bases respectively, with 8 bases between them. CDR3 bases: TGTGCCAGCAGTACGGGGACTCAGCCCCAGCATTTT. Translating it yields CASSTGTQPQHF.

The J gene is TRBJ2-1, the V gene TRBV27, with no clear D. V was trimmed by 8 bases and J by 6 bases, leaving 8 bases between them. Germline V gene lookup returns CDR1 MNHEY and CDR2 SMNVEV (reference sequence). The CDR3 has 11 amino acids. The CDR3 DNA follows: TGTGCCAGCCAGAAAATCAATGAGCAGTTCTTC. Amino acid sequence: CASQKINEQFF.

This clone was seen a handful of times. This chain joins TRBV7-9 and TRBJ2-5, with unresolved D. Germline V gene data show CDR1 as SEHNR and CDR2 as FQNEAQ (reference sequence). The CDR3 contains 12 residues. Trimming shortened V by 5 bases and J by 5 bases, and 9 bases separated the two germline ends. CDR3 bases: TGTGCCAGCAGCGAGAGTCAGGAGACCCAGTACTTC. This sequence encodes CASSESQETQYF.

V is TRBV9 and J is TRBJ1-5; 9 bases agree with TRBD1. The length of the CDR3 is 15 residues. Germline CDR1 reads SGDLS; CDR2 reads YYNGEE. The V and J ends lost 2 bases and 6 bases, in that order; junction bases with no gene match: 6. The CDR3 region is CASSVGQGIGQPQHF. The CDR3 DNA sequence: TGTGCCAGCAGCGTTGGACAGGGGATCGGTCAGCCCCAGCATTTT.

The chain uses TRBV7-9 and TRBJ2-1; the D call may be TRBD1 or TRBD2 (5 bases each). V was clipped by 3 bases and J by 5 bases, with 20 bases between them. In germline, CDR1 is SEHNR, CDR2 FQNEAQ (reference sequence). The CDR3 extends over 17 amino acids. The CDR3 is CASSFPFGLPTDNEQFF. In nucleotides, the CDR3 is TGTGCCAGCAGCTTCCCATTCGGACTCCCGACAGACAATGAGCAGTTCTTC.

The chain has TRBV6-5 and TRBJ2-1, with a weak D call TRBD2 (5 bases). The V gene's germline CDR1 is MNHEY and CDR2 SVGAGI. CDR3 size: 14 residues. V was pared by 9 bases and J by 2 bases, with 14 bases between. The CDR3 here is CASRGATAYNEQFF. CDR3 nucleotide sequence: TGTGCCAGTCGGGGTGCCACAGCCTACAATGAGCAGTTCTTC.

The J gene is TRBJ2-1, the V gene TRBV5-1, with D perhaps TRBD2 (6 bases). The CDR3 runs 15 residues. Germline CDR1 is SGHRS and CDR2 is YFSETQ. V lost 4 bases and J lost 8, with 19 bases in between. DNA for the CDR3: TGCGCCAGCAGCCCGCTCGCGGGGCCCAGGGATGAGCAGTTCTTC. Its translation is CASSPLAGPRDEQFF.

The rearrangement links TRBV25-1 to TRBJ2-7, with a possible D match to TRBD1 (6 bases). The CDR3 spans 12 residues. V was trimmed by 10 bases and J by 7 bases, leaving 17 bases between them. The germline V gene has CDR1 MGHDK and CDR2 SYGVNS. Written as DNA, the CDR3 is TGTGCCACCCTGACAGGTCTTGGGGAGCAGTACTTC. Translating it yields CATLTGLGEQYF.

This clone has just one count. The genes are TRBV9 and TRBJ2-3; the match to TRBD2 covers 7 bases. This CDR3 contains 15 residues. Trimming cost V 4 bases and J 1 base; bases outside gene matches: 6. Per the germline V gene, CDR1 is SGDLS and CDR2 is YYNGEE. CDR3 sequence reads: CASSFRGGGTDTQYF. Written as DNA, the CDR3 is TGTGCCAGCAGCTTTAGGGGAGGGGGCACAGATACGCAGTATTTT.

V gene TRBV11-2 combines with J gene TRBJ2-6; maybe TRBD1 (6 bases). V was shortened by 4 bases and J by 0 bases, with 13 bases between the two germline ends. CDR1 is SGHAT and CDR2 is FQNNGV in the germline V gene. The length of the CDR3 is 17 residues. The CDR3 nucleotides read TGTGCCAGCAGCTCAAAGGACAGATTCTCTGGGGCCAACGTCCTGACTTTC. Translation gives CASSSKDRFSGANVLTF.

The chain is built from TRBV6-1 and TRBJ2-7; D is uncertain. CDR1 MNHNS and CDR2 SASEGT come from the germline V gene. Trimming removed 6 bases from V and 4 bases from J, with 10 bases in between. This CDR3 has 12 residues. The CDR3 here is CASSWSPYEQYF. The CDR3 coding sequence is TGTGCCAGCAGCTGGTCCCCATACGAGCAGTACTTC.

The V gene is TRBV5-4, the J gene TRBJ1-2; D perhaps matches TRBD1 (5 bases). V lost 4 bases, J lost 6 bases, and 10 bases lay in between. Germline CDR1 is SGHNT and CDR2 is YYREEE (reference sequence). CDR3 length: 12 amino acids. The DNA of the CDR3 is TGTGCCAGCAGCGCGGGACGGGATGGCTACACCTTC. Its protein product is CASSAGRDGYTF. Using reference TRBV5-4 and TRBJ1-2 for the parts outside the CDR3, the full variable domain is ETGVTQSPTHLIKTRGQQVTLRCSSQSGHNTVSWYQQALGQGPQFIFQYYREEENGRGNFPPRFSGLQFPNYSSELNVNALELDDSALYLCASSAGRDGYTFGSGTRLTVV.

This chain uses TRBV6-1 with TRBJ2-7, with 7 bases identical to TRBD1. This CDR3 has 15 residues. V trimming: 4 bases; J trimming: 4 bases; junction bases outside the gene matches: 10. Germline CDR1 MNHNS, CDR2 SASEGT. DNA for the CDR3: TGTGCCAGCAGTGGATACAGGGGCGATTTATACGAGCAGTACTTC. Translating gives CASSGYRGDLYEQYF.

This chain uses TRBV27 with TRBJ1-5, with a weak D call TRBD1 (6 bases). V lost 5 bases and J 1 base, leaving 15 bases between the germline ends. Germline loops: CDR1 MNHEY, CDR2 SMNVEV (reference sequence). The CDR3 has 16 amino acids. The CDR3 bases are TGTGCCAGCAGTCTTAGTGCAGGGGTGAGCAATCAGCCCCAGCATTTT. This encodes CASSLSAGVSNQPQHF.

The rearrangement uses TRBV29-1 and TRBJ1-1, with D unresolved. The CDR3 consists of 14 residues. The germline V and J ends were trimmed by 0 bases and 6 bases, with 14 bases remaining between them. Germline V gene lookup returns CDR1 SQVTM and CDR2 ANQGSEA. The CDR3 protein is CSVEDYSSGAEAFF. CDR3 nucleotides: TGCAGCGTTGAAGATTACAGTAGCGGGGCTGAAGCTTTCTTT. The entire variable domain, with the rest obtained from reference TRBV29-1 and TRBJ1-1, is as follows: SAVISQKPSRDICQRGTSLTIQCQVDSQVTMMFWYRQQPGQSLTLIATANQGSEATYESGFVIDKFPISRPNLTFSTLTVSNMSPEDSSIYLCSVEDYSSGAEAFFGQGTRLTVV.

The V gene is TRBV5-4, the J gene TRBJ2-1; D gene ambiguous. CDR3 size: 13 residues. Trimming shortened V by 7 bases and J by 2 bases, and 10 bases separated the two germline ends. Germline V gene sequence: CDR1 SGHNT, CDR2 YYREEE (reference sequence). This chain's CDR3 is CASSAGTYNEQFF. The CDR3 nucleotides read TGTGCCAGCTCAGCCGGCACCTACAATGAGCAGTTCTTC.

Only one count was recorded for this clone. CDR3 region: CASSSRQDLSDEQYF. The CDR3 region has the DNA TGTGCCAGCAGTTCCCGACAGGACTTGTCGGACGAGCAGTACTTC. The gene calls are TRBV27 and TRBJ2-7; maybe TRBD1 (6 bases). V was cut by 4 bases and J by 5 bases, with 18 bases left in between. The CDR3 is made up of 15 amino acids. Germline V CDR1 and CDR2: MNHEY, SMNVEV (reference sequence).